A single sample gave rise to the 7 T cell receptor beta chains below, sequenced in a study of blood T cell repertoires in COVID-19. Profiling relied on immunoSEQ multiplex PCR, and the TCRdb table lists in-frame clones only, not all of them. In the table there are about 270,000 clones, about 88% of which are singletons. The sample taken for sequencing was peripheral blood. Every receptor here comes from a man aged 60 to 69 who had recovered from COVID-19.

DNA of the CDR3: TGTGCCAGCAGCGGCCTCATGGGGCGCCGCGCTAGGGGCTACACCTTC. It is translated as CASSGLMGRRARGYTF. The V and J genes are TRBV9 and TRBJ1-2; tentatively, D is TRBD1 (5 bases). Trimming left V 3 bases short and J 8 bases short, with 23 bases between. The V gene's germline CDR1 is SGDLS and CDR2 YYNGEE. The CDR3 consists of 16 residues.

The chain uses TRBV27 and TRBJ1-1; unclear D gene. V lost 5 bases to trimming and J lost 1 base, with 14 bases between them. The CDR3 sequence is 15 residues long. From germline, CDR1 is MNHEY and CDR2 SMNVEV (reference sequence). CDR3 nucleotide sequence: TGTGCCAGCAGTCCCACCCGTACTGGGAACACTGAAGCTTTCTTT. Translating it yields CASSPTRTGNTEAFF.

Written as DNA, the CDR3 is TGTGCCAGCAGTCCCCGAGAAACAGATACGCAGTATTTT. Protein product: CASSPRETDTQYF. The chain combines TRBV6-4 with TRBJ2-3; D remains ambiguous. CDR3 length equals 13 residues. Trimming stripped 5 bases from V and 3 bases from J, with 9 bases between. Germline V gene data show CDR1 as MRHNA and CDR2 as SNTAGT.

The rearrangement links TRBV7-6 to TRBJ2-5, with TRBD2 matching over 12 bases. V shed 5 bases and J 2 bases; nucleotides not matched to a gene: 6. Looked up from germline, CDR1 is SGHVS and CDR2 is FNYEAQ. The CDR3 totals 16 residues. The CDR3 nucleotides are TGTGCCAGCAGCCCACTAGCGGGGGGCGGTCAAGAGACCCAGTACTTC. Amino acids: CASSPLAGGGQETQYF.

This sequence joins TRBV19 and TRBJ2-6, with D hard to call. The germline V gene encodes CDR1 LNHDA and CDR2 SQIVND (reference sequence). This CDR3 comprises 15 residues. Trimming stripped 5 bases from V and 0 bases from J, with 8 bases between. For the CDR3, the DNA is TGTGCCAGTAGTCCCCAGGACTCTGGGGCCAACGTCCTGACTTTC. It yields the protein CASSPQDSGANVLTF.

This clone has only one observation. The chain uses TRBV6-2 or TRBV6-3 and TRBJ2-7, with 12 bases matching TRBD2. The germline V gene encodes CDR1 MNHEY and CDR2 SVGEGT. This CDR3 region has 16 residues. V gave up 4 bases and J gave up 1 base; unmatched junction bases: 5. The DNA of the CDR3 is TGTGCCAGCAGTTCAGGACTAGCGGGGCCTTCCTACGAGCAGTACTTC. Residues: CASSSGLAGPSYEQYF.

This rearrangement joins TRBV5-8 to TRBJ2-4; 7 bases map to TRBD1. Losses at the gene ends were 4 bases for V and 10 bases for J; bases not matched to a gene: 8. CDR1 and CDR2 from the germline V gene are SGHTS and YDEGEE. CDR3 size: 13 residues. The CDR3 region has the DNA TGTGCCAGCAGCAGTACAGGGGTAAGGATTCAGTACTTC. Protein product: CASSSTGVRIQYF.